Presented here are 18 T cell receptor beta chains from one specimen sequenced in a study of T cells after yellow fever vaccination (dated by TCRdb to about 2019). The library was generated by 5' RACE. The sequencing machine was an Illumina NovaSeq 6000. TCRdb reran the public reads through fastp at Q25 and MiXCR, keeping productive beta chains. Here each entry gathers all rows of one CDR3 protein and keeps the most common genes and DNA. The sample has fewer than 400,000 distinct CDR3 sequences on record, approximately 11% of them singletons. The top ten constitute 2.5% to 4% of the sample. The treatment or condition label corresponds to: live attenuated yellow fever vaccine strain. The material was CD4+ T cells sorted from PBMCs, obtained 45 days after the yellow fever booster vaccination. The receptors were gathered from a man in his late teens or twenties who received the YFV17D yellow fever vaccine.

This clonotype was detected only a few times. This CDR3 is CSATWTASGETQYF. The CDR3 DNA reads TGCAGCGCTACCTGGACAGCCTCCGGGGAGACCCAGTACTTC. The chain recombines TRBV29-1 with TRBJ2-5; weak D call: TRBD1 (6 bases). The CDR3 covers 14 residues. Trimming left V 7 bases short and J 5 bases short, with 20 bases between. Germline values: CDR1 SQVTM, CDR2 ANQGSEA.

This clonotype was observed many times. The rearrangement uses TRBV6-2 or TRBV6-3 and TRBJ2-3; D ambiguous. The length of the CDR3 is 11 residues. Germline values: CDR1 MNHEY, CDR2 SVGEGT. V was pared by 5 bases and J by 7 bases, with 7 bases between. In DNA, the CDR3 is TGTGCCAGCAGTCAGCGTAATACGCAGTATTTT. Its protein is CASSQRNTQYF.

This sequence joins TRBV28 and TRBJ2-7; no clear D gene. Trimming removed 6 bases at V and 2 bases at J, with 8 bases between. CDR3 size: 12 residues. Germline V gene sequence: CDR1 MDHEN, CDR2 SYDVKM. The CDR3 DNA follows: TGTGCCAGCAGAACAGAGACCTACGAGCAGTACGTC. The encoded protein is CASRTETYEQYV.

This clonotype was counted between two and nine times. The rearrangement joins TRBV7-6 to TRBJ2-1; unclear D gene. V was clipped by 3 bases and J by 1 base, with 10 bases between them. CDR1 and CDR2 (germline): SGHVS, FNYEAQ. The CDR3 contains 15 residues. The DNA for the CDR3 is TGTGCCAGCAGCTTGGCCCAAAGTTCCTACAATGAGCAGTTCTTC. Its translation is CASSLAQSSYNEQFF. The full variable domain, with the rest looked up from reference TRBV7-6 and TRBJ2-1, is GAGVSQSPRYKVTKRGQDVALRCDPISGHVSLYWYRQALGQGPEFLTYFNYEAQQDKSGLPNDRFSAERPEGSISTLTIQRTEQRDSAMYRCASSLAQSSYNEQFFGPGTRLTVL.

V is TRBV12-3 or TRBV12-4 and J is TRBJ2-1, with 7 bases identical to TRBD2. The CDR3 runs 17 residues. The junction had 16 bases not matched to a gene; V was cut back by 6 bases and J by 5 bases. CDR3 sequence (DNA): TGTGCCAGCAGCCAACCACCGGGACTACTCCTTAACAATGAGCAGTTCTTC. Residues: CASSQPPGLLLNNEQFF.

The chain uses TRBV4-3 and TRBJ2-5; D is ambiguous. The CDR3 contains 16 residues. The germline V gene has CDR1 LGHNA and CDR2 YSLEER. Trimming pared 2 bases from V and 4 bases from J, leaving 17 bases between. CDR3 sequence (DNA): TGCGCCAGCAGCCAACAAATCTTCGGGTCGGGAGAGACCCAGTACTTC. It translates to CASSQQIFGSGETQYF.

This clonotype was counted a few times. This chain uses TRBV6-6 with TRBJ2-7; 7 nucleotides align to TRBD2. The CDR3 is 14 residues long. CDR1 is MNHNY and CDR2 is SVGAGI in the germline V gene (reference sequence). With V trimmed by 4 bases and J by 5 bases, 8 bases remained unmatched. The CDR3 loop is CASSSLGGGNEQYV. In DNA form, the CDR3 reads TGTGCCAGCAGTTCCTTGGGCGGGGGAAACGAGCAGTACGTC.

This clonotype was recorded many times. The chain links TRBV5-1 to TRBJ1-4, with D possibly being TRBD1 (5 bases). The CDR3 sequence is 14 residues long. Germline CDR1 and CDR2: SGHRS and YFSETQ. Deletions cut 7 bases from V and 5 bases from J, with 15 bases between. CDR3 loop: CASRTGLQNEKLFF. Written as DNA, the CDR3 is TGCGCCAGCCGCACAGGATTACAGAATGAAAAACTGTTTTTT.

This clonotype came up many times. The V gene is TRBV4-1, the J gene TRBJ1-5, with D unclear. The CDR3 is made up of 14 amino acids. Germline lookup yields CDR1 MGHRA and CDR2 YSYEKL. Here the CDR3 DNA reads TGCGGCAGTTCAATGGTGTATAGCAATCAGCCCCAGCATTTT. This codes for CGSSMVYSNQPQHF.

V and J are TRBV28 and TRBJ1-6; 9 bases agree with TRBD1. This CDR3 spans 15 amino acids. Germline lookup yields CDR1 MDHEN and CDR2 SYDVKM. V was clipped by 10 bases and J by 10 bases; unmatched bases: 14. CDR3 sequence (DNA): TGTGCCATAACAGGGGGCGACAGGATGGGGTCACCCCTCCACTTT. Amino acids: CAITGGDRMGSPLHF.

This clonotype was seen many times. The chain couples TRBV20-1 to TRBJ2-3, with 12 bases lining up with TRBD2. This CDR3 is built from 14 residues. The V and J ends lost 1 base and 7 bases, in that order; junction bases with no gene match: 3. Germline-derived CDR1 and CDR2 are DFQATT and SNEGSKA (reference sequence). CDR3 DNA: TGCAGTGCTAGAGGACTAGCGGGGGCCTATACGCAGTATTTT. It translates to CSARGLAGAYTQYF.

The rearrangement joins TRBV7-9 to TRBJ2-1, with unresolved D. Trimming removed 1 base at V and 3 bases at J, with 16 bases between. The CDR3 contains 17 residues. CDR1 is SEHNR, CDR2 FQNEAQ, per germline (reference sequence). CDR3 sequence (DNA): TGTGCCAGCAGCTTAGTAGGAGCGTCTATGCTCTACAATGAGCAGTTCTTC. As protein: CASSLVGASMLYNEQFF. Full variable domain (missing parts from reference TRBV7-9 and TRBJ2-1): DTGVSQNPRHKITKRGQNVTFRCDPISEHNRLYWYRQTLGQGPEFLTYFQNEAQLEKSRLLSDRFSAERPKGSFSTLEIQRTEQGDSAMYLCASSLVGASMLYNEQFFGPGTRLTVL.

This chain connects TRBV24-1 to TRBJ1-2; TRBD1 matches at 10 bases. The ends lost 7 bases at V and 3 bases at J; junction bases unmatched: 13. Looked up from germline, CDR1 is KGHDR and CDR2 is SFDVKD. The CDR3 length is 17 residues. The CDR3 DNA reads TGTGCCACCAGCCCGAGTGACGGACAGGGGGATTACTATGGCTACACCTTC. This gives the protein CATSPSDGQGDYYGYTF.

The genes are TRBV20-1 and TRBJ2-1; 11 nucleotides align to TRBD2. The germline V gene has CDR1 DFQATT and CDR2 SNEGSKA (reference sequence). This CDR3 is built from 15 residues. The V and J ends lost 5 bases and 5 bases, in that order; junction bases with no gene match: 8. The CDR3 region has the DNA TGCAGTGCTTACCTAGCGGGGGGTCCGAACAATGAGCAGTTCTTC. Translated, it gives CSAYLAGGPNNEQFF.

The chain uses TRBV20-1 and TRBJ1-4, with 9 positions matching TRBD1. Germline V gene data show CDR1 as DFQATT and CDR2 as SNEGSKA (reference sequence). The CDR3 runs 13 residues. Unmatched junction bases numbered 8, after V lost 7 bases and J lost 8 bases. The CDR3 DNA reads TGCAGTGGCCGCCGGGACAGGGACGAAAAACTGTTTTTT. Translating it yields CSGRRDRDEKLFF.

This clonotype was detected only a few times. This chain's CDR3 is CATSRRTGGYNEQFF. Written as DNA, the CDR3 is TGTGCCACCAGCAGGAGGACAGGTGGATACAATGAGCAGTTCTTC. The chain joins TRBV15 to TRBJ2-1; TRBD1 matches at 7 bases. The CDR3 is 15 residues long. V lost 3 bases to trimming and J lost 4 bases; unmatched junction nucleotides: 6. Germline CDR1 and CDR2: LNHNV and YYDKDF (reference sequence).

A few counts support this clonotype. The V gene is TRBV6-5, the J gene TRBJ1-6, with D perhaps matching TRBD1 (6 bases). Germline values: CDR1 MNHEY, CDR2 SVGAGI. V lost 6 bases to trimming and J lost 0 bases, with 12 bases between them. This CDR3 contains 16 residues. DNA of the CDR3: TGTGCCAGCAGAAGGACAGCATACTCCTATAATTCACCCCTCCACTTT. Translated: CASRRTAYSYNSPLHF.

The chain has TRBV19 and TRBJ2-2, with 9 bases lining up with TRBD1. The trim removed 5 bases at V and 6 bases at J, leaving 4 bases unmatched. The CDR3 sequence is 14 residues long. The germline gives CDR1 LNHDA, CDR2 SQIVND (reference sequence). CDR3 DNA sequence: TGTGCCAGTAGTGTACAGGGGGCGCCCGGGGAGCTGTTTTTT. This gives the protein CASSVQGAPGELFF. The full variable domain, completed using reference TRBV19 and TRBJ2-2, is DGGITQSPKYLFRKEGQNVTLSCEQNLNHDAMYWYRQDPGQGLRLIYYSQIVNDFQKGDIAEGYSVSREKKESFPLTVTSAQKNPTAFYLCASSVQGAPGELFFGEGSRLTVL.